Included here is one TCR beta chain sequence, with context. The antigen remains unidentified. With the read ending 3 residues before the CDR3 end, the germline J gene is used to fill in that end. This specimen comes from a study of T cells in women clearing cervical HPV infection. Study-wide context: Controls were women whose single incident HPV16 infection cleared within 12 months without precancer or cancer.

Libraries were prepared by immunoSEQ multiplex PCR; TCRdb keeps only in-frame clonotypes and omits some of them. The listing contains 30,000 to 45,000 clones. Study findings and constraints: CIN3+ cases had significantly higher TCR richness than controls; evenness did not differ. Controls had more TRBV6-7 (approximately 0.15%) than cases (around 0.11%).

Germline V gene lookup returns CDR1 GTSNPN and CDR2 SVGIG (reference sequence). This CDR3 has 14 amino acids. Trimming took 0 bases from V and 8 from J; bases not matched to a gene: 6. The sequence came from a woman between 18 and 69 years old with a cervical HPV16 infection that either progressed to CIN3+ or cleared (not recorded which). Material for sequencing was blood buffy coat. The chain couples TRBV30 to TRBJ1-4; 7 positions match TRBD1. The sequenced part of the CDR3 DNA is TGTGCCTGGAGTGTATGGCAGGGGGAGGAAAAA. Translation gives CAWSVWQGEEK. The full CDR3 is CAWSVWQGEEKLFF.